This TCR beta chain was sequenced during a study of blood T cells in healthy people across ages. CDR1 and CDR2 (germline): MRHNA, SNTAGT. The CDR3 is made up of 15 amino acids. Together with a sample-barcoded 5' primer, a J-beta primer mix was included in a second PCR lasting about 6 to 12 cycles. TCRdb redid the calling of the 5' RACE reads with MiXCR, one entry per CDR3 protein. The table has about 670,000 distinct CDR3 sequences, roughly 43% seen once; the top ten hold 25% to 30%. This clonotype was detected once. Sequencing was carried out using blood. The receptor comes from a man older than 75 in good health. The chain has TRBV6-4 and TRBJ2-7; D gene uncertain. The J call could be wrong; TRBJ2-4 is a better fit for the DNA end. The CDR3 here is CASSDRDHGQNIQYF. CDR3 coding DNA: TGTGCCAGCAGTGACCGTGACCACGGCCAAAACATTCAGTACTTC.